A single sample gave rise to the 28 T cell receptor beta chains below, sequenced in a study of breast tumors, draining lymph nodes, adjacent tissues. A single record per CDR3 protein comes from TCRdb applying MiXCR to the multiplex PCR reads. The sample includes over 150,000 distinct CDR3 sequences, approximately 30% seen only once; the top ten take around 4.1%. Axillary draining lymph nodes of breast cancer patients supplied the node samples. The specimen sequenced was axillary lymph node tissue. These TCRs come from a female donor with breast cancer. Some clones in this sample may be carry-over from other donors' samples.

On this clonotype itself: This clone may be a read error of a much larger clone one base away. V usage is TRBV7-2 and J usage is TRBJ2-1; 7 bases align to TRBD2. CDR1 is SGHTA and CDR2 is FQGNSA in the germline V gene. The CDR3 totals 16 residues. The DNA of the CDR3 is TGTGCCAGCAGCTTGGGAGGGAGTGCAGCCTACAATGGGCAGTTCTTC. Translating it yields CASSLGGSAAYNGQFF.

Ten or more counts support this clonotype. The rearrangement uses TRBV12-5 and TRBJ2-1; 10 bases align to TRBD2. CDR1 is LGHNT and CDR2 is FRNRAP in the germline V gene. The CDR3 loop spans 14 amino acids. The J segment lost 5 bases and the V segment lost 2 bases, leaving 0 bases of the junction unmatched. The CDR3 here is CASGLSGGDNEQFF. For the CDR3, the DNA is TGTGCTAGTGGTTTGAGCGGGGGGGACAATGAGCAGTTCTTC.

This clonotype was observed many times. This chain uses TRBV4-1 with TRBJ2-3; 7 positions match TRBD1. V was pared by 8 bases and J by 6 bases, with 17 bases of the junction left unmatched. In germline, CDR1 is MGHRA, CDR2 YSYEKL. The CDR3 consists of 16 residues. The CDR3: CASSGTVHSRGDTQYF. CDR3 in DNA: TGCGCCAGCTCCGGGACAGTTCACAGTCGAGGGGATACGCAGTATTTT.

The chain has TRBV28 and TRBJ2-3, with D possibly being TRBD1 or TRBD2 (7 bases each). Germline CDR1 MDHEN, CDR2 SYDVKM. The CDR3 length is 16 residues. V was shortened by 5 bases and J by 4 bases, with 19 bases between the two germline ends. DNA for the CDR3: TGTGCCAGCAGTCCCCGGGGAGGGGGCTCCCCAGATACGCAGTATTTT. The encoded protein is CASSPRGGGSPDTQYF.

In DNA form, the CDR3 reads TGCAGTGCTACCGGGACAGTCGGCTACGAGCAGTACTTC. It codes for CSATGTVGYEQYF. This chain uses TRBV20-1 with TRBJ2-7; 7 nucleotides align to TRBD1. Losses at the gene ends were 4 bases for V and 3 bases for J; bases not matched to a gene: 6. The V gene's germline CDR1 is DFQATT and CDR2 SNEGSKA (reference sequence). CDR3 length: 13 amino acids.

The V call is TRBV20-1, the J call TRBJ1-6; weak D call: TRBD1 (6 bases). V gave up 3 bases and J gave up 9 bases, with 15 bases separating them. Germline V gene sequence: CDR1 DFQATT, CDR2 SNEGSKA (reference sequence). The CDR3 totals 14 residues. Here the CDR3 DNA reads TGCAGTGCTAGCGGAGGGGGGGCTAGTTCACCCCTCCACTTT. It codes for CSASGGGASSPLHF.

This clonotype appeared many times. The chain is built from TRBV30 and TRBJ2-3; TRBD2 aligns across 10 bases. V gave up 5 bases and J gave up 1 base; unmatched junction bases: 6. In germline, CDR1 is GTSNPN, CDR2 SVGIG (reference sequence). CDR3 length equals 15 residues. CDR3 in DNA: TGTGCCTGGGGACCCGGGACTAGCGGCACAGATACGCAGTATTTT. Translation: CAWGPGTSGTDTQYF.

This clonotype occurred a few times. It may be a read error: a sequence one base away is much more abundant. The J gene is TRBJ1-3, the V gene TRBV11-3, with D unclear. The length of the CDR3 is 16 residues. The germline gives CDR1 SGHNT, CDR2 YENEEA. CDR3 region: CASSFTLTASGNIIYF. Written as DNA, the CDR3 is TGTGCCAGCAGCTTCACCCTAACAGCGTCTGGAAACATCATATATTTT.

This clonotype was picked up many times. The genes are TRBV7-9 and TRBJ1-5; 8 bases agree with TRBD1. V lost 2 bases to trimming and J lost 1 base; unmatched junction nucleotides: 4. Germline CDR1 reads SEHNR; CDR2 reads FQNEAQ (reference sequence). The CDR3 contains 16 residues. CDR3 coding DNA: TGTGCCAGCAGCTTACAGACAGGGGCCAGCAATCAGCCCCAGCATTTT. Protein product: CASSLQTGASNQPQHF.

This clonotype was detected ten times or more. The V gene is TRBV25-1, the J gene TRBJ2-2; 10 bases line up with TRBD1. CDR3 size: 16 residues. J was trimmed by 7 bases and V by 6 bases; bases with no gene match: 11. The germline V gene has CDR1 MGHDK and CDR2 SYGVNS. The CDR3: CASSSGTGTGVGELFF. DNA of the CDR3: TGTGCCAGCAGCTCAGGAACCGGGACAGGGGTCGGGGAGCTGTTTTTT.

Concerning this clonotype: A much larger clone lies one base from this, so it may be a read error. The chain employs TRBV11-3 and TRBJ1-2, with D perhaps TRBD1 (5 bases). Germline V CDR1 and CDR2: SGHNT, YENEEA. The CDR3 length is 14 residues. CDR3 sequence: CASSPQGPNYGYAF. In DNA, the CDR3 is TGTGCCAGCAGCCCCCAGGGACCCAACTATGGCTACGCCTTC.

This clonotype occurred many times. The V and J genes are TRBV24-1 and TRBJ2-1; D is ambiguous. The CDR3 covers 16 residues. Trimming took off 1 base at V and 0 bases at J, with 9 bases between the two ends. The germline V gene has CDR1 KGHDR and CDR2 SFDVKD. CDR3 coding DNA: TGTGCCACCAGTGATTTTGACGCTTTCTCCTACAATGAGCAGTTCTTC. As protein: CATSDFDAFSYNEQFF.

At least ten counts were recorded for this clonotype. The V and J genes are TRBV7-8 and TRBJ1-6; the D gene is possibly TRBD1 (6 bases). This CDR3 comprises 16 residues. V gave up 1 base and J gave up 8 bases, with 15 bases separating them. Germline CDR1 is SGHVS and CDR2 is FQNEAQ. CDR3 amino acids: CASSLVRTGRDSPLHF. The CDR3 DNA reads TGTGCCAGCAGCTTAGTGCGAACAGGGCGGGATTCACCCCTCCACTTT.

This clonotype was recorded many times. This chain links TRBV12-3 or TRBV12-4 with TRBJ1-2; TRBD1 agrees at 8 bases. V trimming: 6 bases; J trimming: 8 bases; junction bases outside the gene matches: 11. This CDR3 spans 14 amino acids. CDR3 sequence: CASSRRGRGSGYTF. DNA for the CDR3: TGTGCCAGCAGCCGCAGGGGGCGCGGGTCGGGCTACACCTTC.

In this sample, this clonotype turned up many times. V is TRBV2 and J is TRBJ2-1; 10 bases line up with TRBD2. Looked up from germline, CDR1 is SNHLY and CDR2 is FYNNEI. This CDR3 has 16 residues. J was trimmed by 1 base and V by 5 bases; bases with no gene match: 5. CDR3 DNA sequence: TGTGCCAGCAGTCATACGACTAGCGGGTCCTACAATGAGCAGTTCTTC. Its translation is CASSHTTSGSYNEQFF.

This clonotype was detected many times. The chain employs TRBV24-1 and TRBJ2-1; 15 bases align to TRBD2. CDR1 is KGHDR, CDR2 SFDVKD, per germline. The junction had 10 bases not matched to a gene; V was cut back by 3 bases and J by 2 bases. This CDR3 has 20 amino acids. CDR3 protein: CATSDPRTSGGAGTYNEQFF. The CDR3 DNA follows: TGTGCCACCAGTGATCCCCGGACTAGCGGGGGGGCAGGGACCTACAATGAGCAGTTCTTC.

With respect to this clonotype: One end of the junction is discordant with germline, which a read error may explain. This chain joins TRBV11-2 and TRBJ2-5; TRBD2 might be the D (6 bases). There are 14 residues in the CDR3. Germline-derived CDR1 and CDR2 are SGHAT and FQNNGV. For the CDR3, the DNA is TGTGCCAGCCAGGGACTTGGAAACACGGAGACCCAGTACTTT. Translated: CASQGLGNTETQYF. The whole variable domain, filled in from reference TRBV11-2 and TRBJ2-5, reads EAGVAQSPRYKIIEKRQSVAFWCNPISGHATLYWYQQILGQGPKLLIQFQNNGVVDDSQLPKDRFSAERLKGVDSTLKIQPAKLEDSAVYLCASQGLGNTETQYFGPGTRLLVL.

Notes on this clonotype: A read error may explain this, as a much larger clone is one base away. DNA for the CDR3: TGTGCCAGCAGTCACACGACAGGGGAGAAAGAGACCCAGTACTTC. Amino acid sequence: CASSHTTGEKETQYF. V and J are TRBV6-5 and TRBJ2-5; TRBD1 matches at 8 bases. The CDR3 extends over 15 amino acids. Germline CDR1 is MNHEY and CDR2 is SVGAGI. Trimming took 5 bases from V and 3 from J; bases not matched to a gene: 8.

This clonotype was counted many times. CDR3 DNA sequence: TGCAGTGCTAGAATATTACTAGCGGGTTCAGTGACCGGGGAGCTGTTTTTT. It encodes CSARILLAGSVTGELFF. V gene TRBV20-1 combines with J gene TRBJ2-2; 9 nucleotides match TRBD2. Germline V gene lookup returns CDR1 DFQATT and CDR2 SNEGSKA (reference sequence). Germline trimming cut 2 bases from V and 5 bases from J; bases unmatched to any gene: 12. The CDR3 covers 17 residues.

The V gene is TRBV7-2, the J gene TRBJ2-7; either TRBD1 or TRBD2 may fit D (5 bases each). The germline CDR1 and CDR2 sequences are SGHTA and FQGNSA. V was pared by 5 bases and J by 5 bases, with 16 bases between. The CDR3 is 14 amino acids. Written as DNA, the CDR3 is TGTGCCAGCAGCGCCCGGGACGGTTTCCACGAGCAGTACTTC. This gives the protein CASSARDGFHEQYF.

Points on this clonotype: Given a much more abundant clone one base away, this may be a read error. The V gene is TRBV20-1, the J gene TRBJ2-7; D is undetermined. The CDR3 extends over 14 amino acids. CDR1 and CDR2 (germline): DFQATT, SNEGSKA (reference sequence). The CDR3 loop is CSANSQSRSSEQHF. In DNA, the CDR3 is TGCAGTGCTAACAGCCAGTCTAGGTCCTCCGAGCAGCACTTC.

This chain connects TRBV12-3 or TRBV12-4 to TRBJ1-1; D not certain. The CDR3 is made up of 17 amino acids. Trimming took off 8 bases at V and 0 bases at J, with 22 bases between the two ends. The CDR3 here is CASLTRSRHNMNTEAFF. In nucleotides, the CDR3 is TGTGCCAGCCTAACCAGGTCTAGACACAACATGAACACTGAAGCTTTCTTT.

In its sample, this clonotype was seen many times. This chain joins TRBV2 and TRBJ2-7; the match to TRBD1 covers 9 bases. Germline CDR1 reads SNHLY; CDR2 reads FYNNEI. This CDR3 has 14 amino acids. V shed 5 bases and J 7 bases; nucleotides not matched to a gene: 9. CDR3: CASSTGTGPVEQYF. In DNA form, the CDR3 reads TGTGCCAGCAGTACCGGGACAGGGCCTGTGGAGCAGTACTTC.

V gene TRBV20-1 combines with J gene TRBJ2-7; 11 positions match TRBD1. The germline gives CDR1 DFQATT, CDR2 SNEGSKA (reference sequence). The CDR3 consists of 14 residues. V was pared by 5 bases and J by 7 bases, with 10 bases of the junction left unmatched. CDR3: CSAVPGQGVLEQYF. CDR3 bases: TGCAGTGCTGTGCCGGGACAGGGGGTTTTGGAGCAGTACTTC.

V is TRBV2 and J is TRBJ2-5; D not resolved. This CDR3 is 13 amino acids long. Germline values: CDR1 SNHLY, CDR2 FYNNEI. V was shortened by 4 bases and J by 6 bases, with 12 bases between the two germline ends. CDR3 amino acids: CASSVMDEKTQYF. The CDR3 nucleotides are TGTGCCAGCAGTGTTATGGATGAGAAGACCCAGTACTTC.

This clonotype was observed many times. The V call is TRBV10-2, the J call TRBJ1-2; possible D gene TRBD1, 5 bases. CDR3 length: 16 residues. V dropped 0 bases and J dropped 3 bases, with 14 bases sitting between them. Germline V CDR1 and CDR2: WSHSY, SAAADI. CDR3 in amino acids: CASSESRRGGDYGYTF. The CDR3 DNA sequence: TGCGCCAGCAGTGAGTCGAGACGGGGAGGGGACTATGGCTACACCTTC.

This clonotype was detected only a few times. The V call is TRBV11-1, the J call TRBJ2-1, with TRBD2 matching 12 bases. The V gene end was trimmed by 7 bases and the J gene end by 10 bases; junction bases not matched to a gene: 14. The CDR3 is 16 amino acids. Germline CDR1 and CDR2: SGHAT and FQDESV (reference sequence). CDR3: CASTVETSGRTGEQFF. The CDR3, as DNA: TGTGCCAGCACCGTCGAGACTAGCGGGAGAACGGGGGAGCAGTTCTTC.

The rearrangement joins TRBV6-1 to TRBJ2-1; no clear D. Trimming removed 3 bases at V and 3 bases at J, with 6 bases between. Germline V gene sequence: CDR1 MNHNS, CDR2 SASEGT. This CDR3 spans 13 amino acids. The CDR3 is CASSDALYNEQFF. DNA of the CDR3: TGTGCCAGCAGTGACGCCCTCTACAATGAGCAGTTCTTC.